This T cell receptor (beta chain) appears in the sequencing data of a study of regulatory T cells in long-lasting Graves disease. Germline V gives CDR1 SGHTA, CDR2 FQGTGA. V was pared by 5 bases and J by 2 bases, with 16 bases between. This CDR3 is 15 amino acids long. Researchers made TCR beta libraries by using iRepertoire HTBI primers and running Arm-PCR on CDR3 regions. TCRdb analysed the multiplex PCR reads with MiXCR anew, one entry per CDR3 protein. This sample has a few hundred thousand distinct CDR3 sequences; 10% to 15% occur once, and the top ten carry under 20%. Findings and caveats of the study: The small sample size may have reduced accuracy.

The sample's time point: newly diagnosed GD, antithyroid drugs for less than 3 months. Following extraction of RNA from PBMCs, that RNA was used to make the TCR library. This clonotype was counted only a few times. Its antigen is unidentified. The same data also went into a second study, on T cells in Graves' hyperthyroidism and ophthalmopathy.

The input for sequencing was peripheral blood mononuclear cells (PBMCs), taken at new diagnosis, from a patient treated with antithyroid drugs. This TCR was sampled from a woman under 30 with Graves disease. J is TRBJ2-7 and V is TRBV7-3; tentative D call: TRBD2 (6 bases). CDR3 sequence reads: CASSPGPSGAYEQYF. The CDR3 DNA sequence: TGTGCCAGCAGCCCGGGGCCCTCGGGGGCCTACGAGCAGTACTTC.